Reported below is one TCR beta chain. The antigen is unknown. Terminally differentiated effector memory CD45RA+ cells were excluded by CCR7 positive selection of CD45RO-negative cells. The data belong to a study of shared clonotypes between healthy human individuals. As for the study in general: Contributing individuals were a couple of females and a few males aged 18 to 49. There were three CD4 naive, three CD4 memory, two CD8 naive and one CD8 memory plates per donor. Overall study results and limits: Richness estimates generally favored naive over memory subsets.

The CDR3 spans 13 residues. After removal of 5 bases from V and 7 bases from J, the junction contained 6 bases not matched to a gene. CDR1 and CDR2 (germline): SGHAT, FQNNGV. Generated by immunoSEQ multiplex PCR, the TCRdb table keeps only in-frame clones and is missing some. This table has about 870,000 clones, 92% appearing once. The TCR was taken from a man aged 25-40 years in good health. The material sequenced was naive CD8+ T cells sorted from blood. The chain couples TRBV11-2 to TRBJ2-7; TRBD1 matches 9 bases. The CDR3 DNA reads as TGTGCCAGCAGCGAATTGACAGGGGGAGAGCAGTACTTC. This encodes CASSELTGGEQYF.